This T cell receptor beta chain comes out of a study of shared clonotypes between healthy human individuals. Overall study: Researchers assigned three CD4 naive, three CD4 memory, two CD8 naive and one CD8 memory plate to each donor.

CDR1 and CDR2 (germline): SGHAT, FQNNGV. With 0 bases clipped from V and 4 bases from J, the junction kept 7 bases outside the gene matches. This CDR3 has 16 residues. Every immunoSEQ plate was one replicate of a subset's evenly spread DNA. Method: immunoSEQ multiplex PCR; TCRdb's copy keeps in-frame clones and lacks some. The repertoire holds around 1.4 million clones, with roughly 98.5% as singletons. The clonotype originates from a young man in good health. V usage is TRBV11-2 and J usage is TRBJ2-5, with TRBD1 identical over 8 bases. The specimen was naive CD4+ T cells sorted from blood. Subset meaning: CD45RA+ positively selected. CDR3 sequence (DNA): TGTGCCAGCAGCTTAGATCCCGCAGGGGGCGGAGAGACCCAGTACTTC. Protein: CASSLDPAGGGETQYF.